This T cell receptor beta chain was obtained from a study of T cells in narcolepsy. Study-level information: Patients with NT1 or NT2 and healthy control donors were enrolled.

This clone is medium-sized in the sample. Its antigen remains unidentified. TCRdb's table, derived via immunoSEQ multiplex PCR, lists solely in-frame clones and lacks some. The table includes about 40,000 clones, 70% to 90% detected once. The V end was cut by 6 bases, the J end by 10 bases, with 15 bases between. Germline assignment: CDR1 MNHEY and CDR2 SMNVEV (reference sequence). The CDR3 is 12 residues long. Study conclusions and caveats: Some memory CD4+ repertoires had no autoreactive clone sequences. Comparing one patient's CSF and blood CD4+ clonotypes highlighted HCRT- and TRIB2-specific autoreactive clonotypes. Blood of same and different patients, but not healthy controls, reportedly held recurring autoreactive clonotypes.

Sequenced input: CD45RA- memory CD4+ T cells from PBMCs. This receptor was obtained from a human donor with narcolepsy. The chain recombines TRBV27 with TRBJ1-2; D is perhaps TRBD1 (5 bases). The CDR3 reads CASSRERGDYTF. The CDR3 DNA reads TGTGCCAGCAGCCGCGAAAGGGGTGACTACACCTTC.